This TCR beta chain was captured by sequencing in a study of blood T cell repertoires in COVID-19. Study context: The United States, Italy and Spain provided the acute and convalescent COVID-19 samples. In each case, the material was cDNA or gDNA derived from T cells, B-cell-depleted T cells, or PBMCs.

As processed by the authors: How many nucleated cells were present was estimated from reference gene primer amplification. Measured with immunoSEQ multiplex PCR; TCRdb has only the in-frame clones, and not every one. Clone size and the V and J calls come from that table; the DNA yielded D and trimming. Seen here are some 130,000 clones, approximately 88% observed once, and the top ten hold approximately 10%. CDR3 length equals 12 residues. CDR1 and CDR2 (germline): SQVTM, ANQGSEA. After removal of 6 bases from V and 8 bases from J, the junction contained 5 bases not matched to a gene. The sequenced sample was peripheral blood. The J gene is TRBJ1-4, the V gene TRBV29-1; TRBD1 matches at 8 bases. The origin of this receptor is a man aged 45-65 years with acute or convalescent COVID-19. The DNA for the CDR3 is TGCAGCGTCCGGACAGGGAGGGAAAAACTGTTTTTT. The encoded protein is CSVRTGREKLFF.